A single sample gave rise to the 32 T cell receptor beta chains below, sequenced in a study of T-cell memory formation after mild COVID-19. TCRdb used MiXCR to reprocess the 5' RACE reads, holding one entry per CDR3 protein. The profile shows roughly 580,000 distinct CDR3 sequences, about 20% of them singletons. Material for sequencing was PBMCs or a T cell subset sorted from them (not recorded which). These receptors were obtained from an adult woman who had mild COVID-19 (a few samples of this study predate the infection). Cell type and time point are not known.

V is TRBV5-1 and J is TRBJ2-3; TRBD2 matches at 8 bases. V shed 0 bases, J shed 4 bases, and the junction held 7 bases outside the gene matches. The CDR3 totals 16 residues. The germline V gene has CDR1 SGHRS and CDR2 YFSETQ. CDR3: CASSLASGLVSDTQYF. CDR3 coding DNA: TGCGCCAGCAGCTTGGCATCGGGACTAGTCTCAGATACGCAGTATTTT.

This clonotype was found a few times. J is TRBJ2-3 and V is TRBV2; 8 nucleotides agree with TRBD2. The junction had 5 bases not matched to a gene; V was cut back by 8 bases and J by 1 base. Germline V gene lookup returns CDR1 SNHLY and CDR2 FYNNEI. The CDR3 loop spans 14 amino acids. The CDR3 loop reads CASLSGGGTDTQYF. The CDR3 DNA reads as TGTGCCAGCTTGAGCGGGGGTGGCACAGATACGCAGTATTTT.

The chain is built from TRBV6-2 or TRBV6-3 and TRBJ2-2; D is possibly TRBD2 (6 bases). V was shortened by 0 bases and J by 3 bases, with 20 bases between the two germline ends. The CDR3 totals 19 residues. Looked up from germline, CDR1 is MNHEY and CDR2 is SVGEGT. CDR3 sequence (DNA): TGTGCCAGCAGTTACTCCAAGAGGGATGGGACTGTATACACCGGGGAGCTGTTTTTT. As protein: CASSYSKRDGTVYTGELFF.

The sample holds a few counts of this clonotype. This chain uses TRBV7-6 with TRBJ2-3; 12 bases match TRBD2. Germline-derived CDR1 and CDR2 are SGHVS and FNYEAQ. The CDR3 totals 18 residues. V shed 4 bases, J shed 2 bases, and the junction held 10 bases outside the gene matches. The CDR3 here is CASSSRPLAGGNTDTQYF. The DNA for the CDR3 is TGTGCCAGCAGCTCTAGACCCCTAGCGGGGGGGAACACAGATACGCAGTATTTT.

The chain couples TRBV7-9 to TRBJ2-7, with D unclear. The CDR3 contains 14 residues. The germline CDR1 and CDR2 sequences are SEHNR and FQNEAQ (reference sequence). Trimming left V 6 bases short and J 3 bases short, with 15 bases between. The CDR3 reads CASSSDLRFYEQYF. CDR3 DNA sequence: TGTGCCAGCAGTTCCGACCTGCGCTTCTACGAGCAGTACTTC.

The J gene is TRBJ1-5, the V gene TRBV30; 8 bases fit TRBD1. This CDR3 spans 15 amino acids. Germline V gene sequence: CDR1 GTSNPN, CDR2 SVGIG (reference sequence). With 3 bases clipped from V and 4 bases from J, the junction kept 8 bases outside the gene matches. CDR3 amino acids: CAWSADRGWNQPQHF. The CDR3 nucleotides read TGTGCCTGGAGCGCCGACAGGGGTTGGAATCAGCCCCAGCATTTT.

V usage is TRBV27 and J usage is TRBJ2-7; tentative D call: TRBD2 (6 bases). Germline-derived CDR1 and CDR2 are MNHEY and SMNVEV (reference sequence). Deletions cut 2 bases from V and 0 bases from J, with 14 bases between. There are 16 residues in the CDR3. CDR3 protein: CASSLTVEGTSYEQYF. CDR3 sequence (DNA): TGTGCCAGCAGTTTAACCGTGGAGGGAACCTCCTACGAGCAGTACTTC.

This clonotype was detected a few times. This chain uses TRBV6-1 with TRBJ2-5; 11 bases map to TRBD1. Looked up from germline, CDR1 is MNHNS and CDR2 is SASEGT. The CDR3 length is 15 residues. Trimming cost V 6 bases and J 5 bases; bases outside gene matches: 8. As DNA, the CDR3 is TGTGCCAGCAGCAGGACAGGGGGCGCTTTGGAGACCCAGTACTTC. It specifies CASSRTGGALETQYF.

This clonotype was detected a few times. J is TRBJ1-1 and V is TRBV9; 8 positions match TRBD1. The V segment lost 3 bases and the J segment 4 bases; nucleotides outside the gene matches: 2. Germline CDR1 reads SGDLS; CDR2 reads YYNGEE. The CDR3 length is 13 residues. CDR3 in amino acids: CASSATGVTEAFF. CDR3 sequence (DNA): TGTGCCAGCAGCGCGACAGGGGTCACTGAAGCTTTCTTT.

A few counts support this clonotype. This chain uses TRBV6-5 with TRBJ2-7; TRBD2 matches at 9 bases. From germline, CDR1 is MNHEY and CDR2 SVGAGI. The CDR3 is made up of 15 amino acids. The junction had 4 bases not matched to a gene; V was cut back by 2 bases and J by 2 bases. The CDR3 spells CASSYGRGGAYEQYF. In DNA, the CDR3 is TGTGCCAGCAGTTACGGGCGGGGGGGAGCCTACGAGCAGTACTTC.

This clonotype was counted ten times or more. V gene TRBV7-2 combines with J gene TRBJ2-3; D may match TRBD1 or TRBD2 (5 bases each). The CDR3 extends over 15 amino acids. Trimming cost V 1 base and J 4 bases, with 12 bases left between them. Germline V gene data show CDR1 as SGHTA and CDR2 as FQGNSA. CDR3 nucleotide sequence: TGTGCCAGCAGCTTAGATCGGGGCTGGGCAGATACGCAGTATTTT. Translating it yields CASSLDRGWADTQYF. The entire variable domain, with the rest obtained from reference TRBV7-2 and TRBJ2-3, is as follows: GAGVSQSPSNKVTEKGKDVELRCDPISGHTALYWYRQSLGQGLEFLIYFQGNSAPDKSGLPSDRFSAERTGGSVSTLTIQRTQQEDSAVYLCASSLDRGWADTQYFGPGTRLTVL.

The V and J genes are TRBV7-3 and TRBJ2-2; D remains unclear. Germline CDR1 is SGHTA and CDR2 is FQGTGA. The CDR3 is 16 residues long. V lost 7 bases, J lost 0 bases, and 15 bases lay in between. The CDR3 loop reads CASTQTGGSNTGELFF. The CDR3 coding sequence is TGTGCCAGCACCCAGACCGGCGGATCGAACACCGGGGAGCTGTTTTTT.

The chain combines TRBV11-1 with TRBJ1-1; no firm D call. This CDR3 is built from 13 residues. Germline V gives CDR1 SGHAT, CDR2 FQDESV (reference sequence). V gave up 5 bases and J gave up 2 bases, with 9 bases separating them. The CDR3 loop reads CASSGELNTEAFF. In DNA form, the CDR3 reads TGTGCCAGCAGCGGAGAATTAAACACTGAAGCTTTCTTT.

The rearrangement links TRBV25-1 to TRBJ2-3; TRBD1 matches at 7 bases. Germline V gene sequence: CDR1 MGHDK, CDR2 SYGVNS. The V and J ends lost 1 base and 0 bases, in that order; junction bases with no gene match: 1. This CDR3 has 15 residues. The CDR3 loop is CASSEWTGSTDTQYF. The CDR3 coding sequence is TGTGCCAGCAGTGAATGGACAGGAAGCACAGATACGCAGTATTTT.

The rearrangement uses TRBV9 and TRBJ2-1, with TRBD2 matching over 8 bases. There are 15 residues in the CDR3. Trimming took 4 bases from V and 4 from J; bases not matched to a gene: 7. CDR1 SGDLS and CDR2 YYNGEE come from the germline V gene. Here the CDR3 DNA reads TGTGCCAGCAGCTTTCATAGCGGGGTTTACAATGAGCAGTTCTTC. It yields the protein CASSFHSGVYNEQFF.

On this clonotype: The junction does not match germline at one end; this may be a read error. The J gene is TRBJ2-3, the V gene TRBV7-7, with D perhaps TRBD1 or TRBD2 (5 bases each). The CDR3 has 14 residues. Germline-derived CDR1 and CDR2 are SSHAT and FNYEAQ (reference sequence). As DNA, the CDR3 is TGTGCTAGCAGCTCCCGGGGCCACACAGATACGCAGTATTTT. As protein: CASSSRGHTDTQYF.

Only a few counts were recorded for this clonotype. An end of the junction does not agree with germline; a read error may underlie this. The chain couples TRBV25-1 to TRBJ2-1; the match to TRBD2 covers 7 bases. CDR1 is MGHDK, CDR2 SYGVNS, per germline. The CDR3 consists of 14 residues. The CDR3 DNA reads TGTGCCAGCAGTGTGGGGAGGGACTACAACGAGCAGTTCTTC. It codes for CASSVGRDYNEQFF.

Only a few counts were recorded for this clonotype. This chain links TRBV20-1 with TRBJ1-6, with no clear D. Germline V gene lookup returns CDR1 DFQATT and CDR2 SNEGSKA (reference sequence). The CDR3 runs 12 residues. The CDR3 bases are TGCAGCACCTTGCGAACAGATTCACCCCTCCACTTT. This gives the protein CSTLRTDSPLHF.

This clonotype was counted at least ten times. The genes are TRBV6-2 or TRBV6-3 and TRBJ2-2; the match to TRBD2 covers 13 bases. The CDR3 spans 17 residues. The trim removed 5 bases at V and 8 bases at J, leaving 11 bases unmatched. Germline assignment: CDR1 MNHEY and CDR2 SVGEGT. The CDR3 DNA reads TGTGCCAGCAGTACCCGACTAGCGGGGGGCGGTCCGGGGGAGCTGTTTTTT. Protein: CASSTRLAGGGPGELFF.

This clonotype was seen a few times. The chain carries TRBV21-1 and TRBJ2-7; the table's D call, TRBD1, was not checked against the DNA. TRBV21-1 is annotated as a pseudogene. The CDR3 has 13 residues. CDR3 loop: CAFGGPLGAEQYF. CDR3 in DNA: TGTGCGTTCGGGGGCCCCCTCGGGGCCGAGCAGTACTTC.

V gene TRBV5-1 combines with J gene TRBJ2-7; D not resolved. Per germline, CDR1 SGHRS and CDR2 YFSETQ. The CDR3 length is 15 residues. Trimming pared 0 bases from V and 4 bases from J, leaving 14 bases between. CDR3 sequence (DNA): TGCGCCAGCAGCTTGGGGCCCTCTAACGGTTACGAGCAGTACTTC. Translation: CASSLGPSNGYEQYF.

This chain joins TRBV5-4 and TRBJ1-1; 9 bases match TRBD1. CDR1 is SGHNT and CDR2 is YYREEE in the germline V gene (reference sequence). There are 17 residues in the CDR3. Trimming cost V 1 base and J 4 bases; bases outside gene matches: 11. The CDR3 here is CASSLPGTGFGSTEAFF. Here the CDR3 DNA reads TGTGCCAGCAGCTTGCCCGGGACAGGGTTCGGGAGCACTGAAGCTTTCTTT.

The rearrangement links TRBV7-3 to TRBJ1-6; the D is unclear. Per the germline V gene, CDR1 is SGHTA and CDR2 is FQGTGA. The CDR3 consists of 14 residues. V was pared by 5 bases and J by 7 bases, with 12 bases between. The DNA for the CDR3 is TGTGCCAGCAGCATGGGAAGTCCGAATTCACCCCTCCACTTT. Encoded protein: CASSMGSPNSPLHF. The whole variable domain, filled in from reference TRBV7-3 and TRBJ1-6, reads GAGVSQTPSNKVTEKGKYVELRCDPISGHTALYWYRQSLGQGPEFLIYFQGTGAADDSGLPNDRFFAVRPEGSVSTLKIQRTERGDSAVYLCASSMGSPNSPLHFGNGTRLTVT.

This clonotype was detected only a few times. The chain couples TRBV4-1 to TRBJ2-1, with D perhaps TRBD2 (6 bases). From germline, CDR1 is MGHRA and CDR2 YSYEKL. The CDR3 is made up of 14 amino acids. With 0 bases removed from V and 10 bases from J, the gap between germline ends came to 13 bases. CDR3 residues: CASSQDTRGWEQFF. The CDR3 nucleotides read TGCGCCAGCAGCCAAGATACTCGGGGGTGGGAGCAGTTCTTC.

In this sample, this clonotype turned up a few times. The J gene is TRBJ1-1, the V gene TRBV27; TRBD1 matches 10 bases. Germline CDR1 reads MNHEY; CDR2 reads SMNVEV (reference sequence). CDR3 size: 18 residues. The V and J ends lost 3 bases and 0 bases, in that order; junction bases with no gene match: 10. The CDR3 region has the DNA TGTGCCAGCAGTTTGAGGGGACCCGGGACAGGGGTGAACACTGAAGCTTTCTTT. Encoded protein: CASSLRGPGTGVNTEAFF.

Comment on this clonotype: A much larger clone sits a single nucleotide away, making a read error possible. The CDR3 loop reads CASSYSEEIAKNIQYF. CDR3 nucleotide sequence: TGTGCCAGCAGTTACTCGGAAGAAATAGCCAAAAACATTCAGTACTTC. This chain links TRBV6-5 with TRBJ2-4, with D hard to call. V was clipped by 0 bases and J by 0 bases, with 9 bases between them. The CDR3 has 16 amino acids. Germline V lookup: CDR1 MNHEY, CDR2 SVGAGI.

The rearrangement uses TRBV12-3 or TRBV12-4 and TRBJ1-1, with D perhaps matching TRBD1 (5 bases). There are 13 residues in the CDR3. V was trimmed by 7 bases and J by 4 bases, leaving 13 bases between them. CDR3 sequence reads: CASIDSPGTEAFF. The CDR3 DNA follows: TGTGCCAGCATCGACAGCCCGGGCACTGAAGCTTTCTTT.

This clonotype came up a few times. The CDR3 nucleotides read TGTGCCAGCAGCCCCATAGCGGGAGGGGTTGATGAGCAGTTCTTC. It encodes CASSPIAGGVDEQFF. This chain links TRBV4-2 with TRBJ2-1, with 11 positions matching TRBD2. V was clipped by 4 bases and J by 8 bases; unmatched bases: 7. Germline lookup yields CDR1 LGHNA and CDR2 YNFKEQ. This CDR3 is 15 amino acids long.

This chain links TRBV2 with TRBJ2-3; unclear D gene. The CDR3 extends over 13 amino acids. CDR1 and CDR2 from the germline V gene are SNHLY and FYNNEI. Trimming took off 4 bases at V and 2 bases at J, with 7 bases between the two ends. CDR3 DNA sequence: TGTGCCAGCAGTGCCGAAATCACAGATACGCAGTATTTT. The encoded protein is CASSAEITDTQYF.

The chain employs TRBV24-1 and TRBJ2-1; TRBD2 matches 13 bases. This CDR3 comprises 18 residues. J lost 7 bases, V lost 8 bases, and 16 bases had no gene match. The germline CDR1 and CDR2 sequences are KGHDR and SFDVKD. CDR3 loop: CATTGVTGTSGDRNEQFF. CDR3 nucleotide sequence: TGTGCCACCACAGGAGTGACTGGGACTAGCGGGGACAGGAATGAGCAGTTCTTC.

CDR3: CASSLRTSGGTRPEQYF. DNA for the CDR3: TGTGCCAGCAGCTTGAGGACTAGCGGGGGCACTCGGCCAGAGCAGTACTTC. This rearrangement joins TRBV5-6 to TRBJ2-7; 13 nucleotides align to TRBD2. V shed 1 base and J 7 bases; nucleotides not matched to a gene: 11. Germline V gene lookup returns CDR1 SGHDT and CDR2 YYEEEE. The CDR3 has 17 residues. Combining the CDR3 with reference TRBV5-6 and TRBJ2-7 gives the whole variable domain DAGVTQSPTHLIKTRGQQVTLRCSPKSGHDTVSWYQQALGQGPQFIFQYYEEEERQRGNFPDRFSGHQFPNYSSELNVNALLLGDSALYLCASSLRTSGGTRPEQYFGPGTRLTVT.

This sequence joins TRBV7-9 and TRBJ2-2, with 9 bases aligning to TRBD2. V trimming: 2 bases; J trimming: 3 bases; junction bases outside the gene matches: 4. The CDR3 loop spans 16 amino acids. Germline lookup yields CDR1 SEHNR and CDR2 FQNEAQ (reference sequence). CDR3 bases: TGTGCCAGCAGCTTATCCCGACTAGCGGACACCGGGGAGCTGTTTTTT. Translating it yields CASSLSRLADTGELFF.